Presented here are 15 T cell receptor beta chains from one specimen sequenced in a study of T cell responses to AZD1222 COVID-19 vaccine. Profiled with immunoSEQ multiplex PCR; TCRdb holds only in-frame clones, not every one. The sample includes 150,000 to 200,000 clones, about 91% of them seen just once. The specimen was peripheral blood, collected 28 days after the second AZD1222 dose. These receptors were collected from an adult who received the AZD1222 COVID-19 vaccine.

J is TRBJ2-7 and V is TRBV6-6; TRBD1 matches 10 bases. This CDR3 comprises 14 residues. With 5 bases clipped from V and 4 bases from J, the junction kept 5 bases outside the gene matches. Germline V gene lookup returns CDR1 MNHNY and CDR2 SVGAGI (reference sequence). CDR3 DNA sequence: TGTGCCAGCAGTATTGACAGGGGGCATTACGAGCAGTACTTC. Its protein product is CASSIDRGHYEQYF.

The chain has TRBV11-1 and TRBJ2-5; a possible D gene is TRBD1 (5 bases). The CDR3 runs 15 residues. V lost 5 bases and J 4 bases, leaving 17 bases between the germline ends. CDR1 and CDR2 (germline): SGHAT, FQDESV (reference sequence). CDR3 nucleotide sequence: TGTGCCAGCAGCCCCATTAAGGGGTCAGGAGAGACCCAGTACTTC. Its protein is CASSPIKGSGETQYF.

The V and J genes are TRBV6-5 and TRBJ1-1; 9 bases are shared with TRBD1. Unmatched junction bases numbered 8, after V lost 5 bases and J lost 4 bases. This CDR3 has 15 amino acids. Germline V gives CDR1 MNHEY, CDR2 SVGAGI. The CDR3 coding sequence is TGTGCCAGCAGTAACCGCGGGACAGGGACCACTGAAGCTTTCTTT. As protein: CASSNRGTGTTEAFF.

The chain is built from TRBV5-1 and TRBJ1-1; D is unresolved. CDR3 size: 14 residues. The V gene lost 1 base and the J gene lost 1 base, with 8 bases spanning the gap. The germline gives CDR1 SGHRS, CDR2 YFSETQ. CDR3 bases: TGCGCCAGCAGCTTGCAACCAGGGAACACTGAAGCTTTCTTT. Translation gives CASSLQPGNTEAFF.

The chain has TRBV6-5 and TRBJ1-4; tentative D call: TRBD1 (5 bases). Germline V lookup: CDR1 MNHEY, CDR2 SVGAGI. CDR3 length: 14 residues. Trimming took 5 bases from V and 3 from J, leaving 10 bases between them. The CDR3: CASSRDGSNEKLFF. The CDR3, as DNA: TGTGCCAGCAGTCGGGACGGTTCTAATGAAAAACTGTTTTTT.

Here the CDR3 reads CASSGSTGNTDTQYF. CDR3 in DNA: TGTGCCAGCAGCGGGTCGACAGGGAACACAGATACGCAGTATTTT. The V gene is TRBV21-1, the J gene TRBJ2-3; no DNA check was done on the table's D call, TRBD1. TRBV21-1 is shown as a pseudogene. The CDR3 is made up of 15 amino acids.

This clone was counted only a few times. DNA for the CDR3: TGTGCCATCAGTGAGTACGTCCACGAGGCTTTCTTT. This translates into CAISEYVHEAFF. The chain links TRBV10-3 to TRBJ1-1, with D unresolved. V was clipped by 1 base and J by 11 bases, with 11 bases between them. Germline V gives CDR1 ENHRY, CDR2 SYGVKD. This CDR3 is 12 amino acids long.

This chain links TRBV11-2 with TRBJ2-2; no definite D call. Per germline, CDR1 SGHAT and CDR2 FQNNGV. Trimming removed 7 bases from V and 4 bases from J, with 4 bases in between. There are 11 residues in the CDR3. The CDR3 region has the DNA TGTGCCAGCACCCGCACCGGGGAGCTGTTTTTT. It yields the protein CASTRTGELFF.

The rearrangement links TRBV7-8 to TRBJ1-2; D perhaps matches TRBD1 (5 bases). The CDR3 is 12 amino acids. V shed 1 base and J shed 8 bases, with 8 bases lying between them. CDR1 is SGHVS and CDR2 is FQNEAQ in the germline V gene. The DNA of the CDR3 is TGTGCCAGCAGCTTAGGGAGGGGAGGCTACACCTTC. Translating it yields CASSLGRGGYTF.

This sequence joins TRBV7-6 and TRBJ1-3; no firm D call. The germline CDR1 and CDR2 sequences are SGHVS and FNYEAQ. V lost 1 base and J 0 bases, leaving 7 bases between the germline ends. The CDR3 extends over 15 amino acids. CDR3 sequence (DNA): TGTGCCAGCAGCTTAGACATTGGCTCTGGAAACACCATATATTTT. It codes for CASSLDIGSGNTIYF.

The chain recombines TRBV11-2 with TRBJ1-6; D is possibly TRBD1 (5 bases). V lost 6 bases and J 0 bases, leaving 12 bases between the germline ends. The CDR3 length is 16 residues. Germline V gives CDR1 SGHAT, CDR2 FQNNGV. The CDR3: CASRRPGSSYNSPLHF. The CDR3 DNA reads TGTGCCAGCAGGCGGCCAGGGAGCTCCTATAATTCACCCCTCCACTTT.

The V gene is TRBV10-1, the J gene TRBJ2-1, with D unclear. The germline V and J ends were trimmed by 3 bases and 7 bases, with 13 bases remaining between them. The germline CDR1 and CDR2 sequences are WNHNN and SYGVQD (reference sequence). There are 14 residues in the CDR3. The CDR3 DNA reads TGCGCCAGCAGTGACCGGTACGATTATAATGAGCAGTTCTTC. It yields the protein CASSDRYDYNEQFF.

The chain recombines TRBV3-1 (or the pseudogene TRBV3-2) with TRBJ2-3; possibly TRBD2 for D (6 bases). The V end was cut by 0 bases, the J end by 10 bases, with 14 bases between. CDR1 is LGHDT and CDR2 is YNNKEL in the germline V gene (reference sequence). The CDR3 sequence is 14 residues long. Written as DNA, the CDR3 is TGTGCCAGCAGCCAAGACCGGGACTCTACGGCGCAGTATTTT. Encoded protein: CASSQDRDSTAQYF.

The chain combines TRBV5-1 with TRBJ1-4; 7 bases agree with TRBD1. Germline CDR1 reads SGHRS; CDR2 reads YFSETQ. V trimming: 4 bases; J trimming: 5 bases; junction bases outside the gene matches: 8. The length of the CDR3 is 15 residues. CDR3: CASSPAGTVNEKLFF. The CDR3 DNA follows: TGCGCCAGCAGCCCTGCCGGGACAGTGAATGAAAAACTGTTTTTT.

The chain recombines TRBV7-9 with TRBJ1-1, with a possible D match to TRBD1 (6 bases). This CDR3 comprises 13 residues. Trimming shortened V by 3 bases and J by 8 bases, and 13 bases separated the two germline ends. Per germline, CDR1 SEHNR and CDR2 FQNEAQ (reference sequence). The CDR3 sequence is CASSFGGRLEAFF. For the CDR3, the DNA is TGTGCCAGCAGCTTTGGGGGGCGTTTAGAAGCTTTCTTT.